The 30 T cell receptor beta chains below come from one sample, sequenced in a study of T cells in Graves' hyperthyroidism and ophthalmopathy. Researchers amplified the TCR beta CDR3 regions from RNA transcripts. Initially, a first-round RT-PCR of the TCR CDR3 employed the HTBI primer set. TCRdb fed the multiplex PCR reads into MiXCR, producing one record per CDR3 protein. This sample has just under 750,000 distinct CDR3 sequences; roughly a third occur once, and the top ten carry roughly 31%. The sequenced sample consisted of blood. Source of these receptors: a woman in her thirties or forties with Graves' hyperthyroidism.

The chain carries TRBV2 and TRBJ1-5; maybe TRBD1 (6 bases). The CDR3 has 15 amino acids. V dropped 2 bases and J dropped 7 bases, with 15 bases sitting between them. The germline gives CDR1 SNHLY, CDR2 FYNNEI. The DNA for the CDR3 is TGTGCCAGCAGTGAATTATCAGGGGTCGACCAGCCCCAGCATTTT. Encoded protein: CASSELSGVDQPQHF. Full variable domain (remainder filled in from reference TRBV2 and TRBJ1-5): EPEVTQTPSHQVTQMGQEVILRCVPISNHLYFYWYRQILGQKVEFLVSFYNNEISEKSEIFDDQFSVERPDGSNFTLKIRSTKLEDSAMYFCASSELSGVDQPQHFGDGTRLSIL.

J is TRBJ2-6 and V is TRBV29-1; perhaps D is TRBD1 or TRBD2 (7 bases each). The CDR3 runs 13 residues. In germline, CDR1 is SQVTM, CDR2 ANQGSEA. Trimming removed 8 bases at V and 2 bases at J, with 10 bases between. For the CDR3, the DNA is TGCAGCTCAGGGGGGGCTGGGGCCAACGTCCTGACTTTC. Protein product: CSSGGAGANVLTF.

To note about this clonotype: A much more abundant neighbour one base away suggests this may be a read error. V and J are TRBV7-2 and TRBJ1-2, with TRBD1 matching 11 bases. V lost 4 bases to trimming and J lost 8 bases; unmatched junction nucleotides: 9. The V gene's germline CDR1 is SGHTA and CDR2 FQGNSA. CDR3 length: 15 residues. CDR3 in amino acids: CASSYRTGGEKGYTF. The CDR3 DNA reads as TGTGCCAGCAGCTACCGGACAGGGGGCGAGAAGGGCTACACCTTC.

At least ten counts were recorded for this clonotype. The rearrangement links TRBV6-2 or TRBV6-3 to TRBJ1-2, with TRBD1 matching over 9 bases. Germline CDR1 and CDR2: MNHEY and SVGEGT. The junction had 4 bases not matched to a gene; V was cut back by 10 bases and J by 7 bases. This CDR3 spans 11 amino acids. The CDR3 spells CATGQGIGYTF. CDR3 DNA: TGTGCCACAGGACAGGGGATTGGCTACACCTTC.

J is TRBJ1-2 and V is TRBV7-2; D unresolved. CDR3 length: 14 amino acids. Trimming cost V 8 bases and J 6 bases, with 19 bases left between them. Germline V lookup: CDR1 SGHTA, CDR2 FQGNSA. The CDR3 nucleotides are TGTGCCAGCTCGCAAGCGAACGAAAAAGATGGCTACACCTTC. It encodes CASSQANEKDGYTF.

This clonotype was observed a handful of times. Written as DNA, the CDR3 is TGTGCCAGCAGCCTGACGGCGGAATATAATTCACCCCTCCACTTT. As protein: CASSLTAEYNSPLHF. The chain links TRBV7-2 to TRBJ1-6, with D hard to call. Germline V gives CDR1 SGHTA, CDR2 FQGNSA. The CDR3 length is 15 residues. The V end was cut by 5 bases, the J end by 4 bases, with 12 bases between.

This chain uses TRBV12-3 or TRBV12-4 with TRBJ2-7; TRBD1 matches 8 bases. This CDR3 is 12 amino acids long. With 6 bases clipped from V and 6 bases from J, the junction kept 4 bases outside the gene matches. CDR3 sequence (DNA): TGTGCCAGCAGGGACAGGGCGGTCGAGCAGTACTTC. Protein product: CASRDRAVEQYF.

V and J are TRBV7-8 and TRBJ1-1; 8 bases map to TRBD1. The germline CDR1 and CDR2 sequences are SGHVS and FQNEAQ. V shed 4 bases and J 5 bases; nucleotides not matched to a gene: 9. The length of the CDR3 is 15 residues. The CDR3 is CASSSYRGALTEAFF. The CDR3 bases are TGTGCCAGCAGCTCCTACAGGGGGGCCTTAACTGAAGCTTTCTTT.

The genes are TRBV7-2 and TRBJ2-5; D gene ambiguous. The CDR3 sequence is 16 residues long. The germline CDR1 and CDR2 sequences are SGHTA and FQGNSA. With 5 bases removed from V and 0 bases from J, the gap between germline ends came to 16 bases. CDR3 nucleotide sequence: TGTGCCAGCAGCCAAGATGGCCCAGTCAACCAAGAGACCCAGTACTTC. Its translation is CASSQDGPVNQETQYF.

The rearrangement uses TRBV11-3 and TRBJ1-1; D is unresolved. Trimming removed 11 bases from V and 6 bases from J, with 16 bases in between. The germline V gene encodes CDR1 SGHNT and CDR2 YENEEA. The CDR3 runs to 12 residues. CDR3 DNA sequence: TGTGCCTCAGCGATGGGGTGGGCTGAAGCTTTCTTT. Protein sequence: CASAMGWAEAFF.

In its sample, this clonotype was seen many times. The J gene is TRBJ2-5, the V gene TRBV7-2; perhaps TRBD1 as D (5 bases). This CDR3 region has 14 residues. Germline V gene sequence: CDR1 SGHTA, CDR2 FQGNSA. Trimming removed 1 base at V and 0 bases at J, with 6 bases between. Here the CDR3 reads CASSLGTYQETQYF. CDR3 sequence (DNA): TGTGCCAGCAGCTTAGGGACATACCAAGAGACCCAGTACTTC.

This clonotype was seen a single time. The chain carries TRBV10-3 and TRBJ2-2; 8 nucleotides align to TRBD1. CDR1 ENHRY and CDR2 SYGVKD come from the germline V gene. V lost 2 bases to trimming and J lost 5 bases; unmatched junction nucleotides: 10. This CDR3 comprises 17 residues. The CDR3 reads CAISEKVDRVQTGELFF. The CDR3 DNA reads as TGTGCCATCAGTGAGAAAGTGGACAGGGTGCAAACCGGGGAGCTGTTTTTT.

The chain joins TRBV10-3 to TRBJ2-6; D unclear. Germline CDR1 reads ENHRY; CDR2 reads SYGVKD. V gave up 2 bases and J gave up 4 bases, with 9 bases separating them. The CDR3 is 15 residues long. CDR3 protein: CAISEGHGGANVLTF. The CDR3 nucleotides are TGTGCCATCAGTGAGGGTCACGGGGGGGCCAACGTCCTGACTTTC.

This clonotype has ten or more counts. The chain couples TRBV29-1 to TRBJ1-5, with D perhaps TRBD1 (5 bases). Looked up from germline, CDR1 is SQVTM and CDR2 is ANQGSEA. The CDR3 is 13 amino acids. V lost 7 bases to trimming and J lost 5 bases, with 15 bases between them. This CDR3 is CSASGTVDQPQHF. CDR3 sequence (DNA): TGCAGCGCTAGTGGGACGGTAGATCAGCCCCAGCATTTT.

This clonotype was counted at least ten times. J is TRBJ2-7 and V is TRBV7-3; D is unresolved. Germline V gene lookup returns CDR1 SGHTA and CDR2 FQGTGA. This CDR3 spans 10 amino acids. Deletions cut 5 bases from V and 6 bases from J, with 5 bases between. The CDR3 DNA sequence: TGTGCCAGCAGCCTAATCGAGCAGTACTTC. Amino acids: CASSLIEQYF.

This clonotype was seen many times. The chain couples TRBV10-3 to TRBJ2-5; 7 nucleotides line up with TRBD2. The germline CDR1 and CDR2 sequences are ENHRY and SYGVKD. Trimming at V came to 10 bases and at J to 3 bases, leaving 5 bases not matched to a gene. CDR3 length: 12 amino acids. This CDR3 is CATRAGKETQYF. The CDR3 DNA reads as TGTGCCACCCGAGCGGGAAAAGAGACCCAGTACTTC.

This clonotype was seen repeatedly, ten times or more. The J gene is TRBJ1-5, the V gene TRBV10-1, with D hard to call. Germline CDR1 and CDR2: WNHNN and SYGVQD (reference sequence). The length of the CDR3 is 14 residues. The V and J ends lost 4 bases and 3 bases respectively, with 10 bases between them. In DNA form, the CDR3 reads TGCGCCAGCAGTGGGGGTCGGTCCAATCAGCCCCAGCATTTT. Residues: CASSGGRSNQPQHF.

There are a few counts of this clonotype. This is likely a read error, given that the CDR3 carries no conserved phenylalanine or tryptophan at its end. In DNA form, the CDR3 reads TGTGCCAGTAGTACCCCGTGGGGGACCTCCTACGAGCAGTACCTC. Translation: CASSTPWGTSYEQYL. The chain joins TRBV19 to TRBJ2-7, with D perhaps assigned TRBD1 or TRBD2 (5 bases each). CDR3 size: 15 residues. Germline V lookup: CDR1 LNHDA, CDR2 SQIVND (reference sequence). V dropped 4 bases and J dropped 0 bases, with 13 bases sitting between them.

In nucleotides, the CDR3 is TGTGCCACCGCGGGGTACCAAGAGACCCAGTACTTC. Residues: CATAGYQETQYF. This sequence joins TRBV7-7 and TRBJ2-5, with D possibly being TRBD2 (6 bases). The germline V and J ends were trimmed by 10 bases and 0 bases, with 9 bases remaining between them. The CDR3 runs 12 residues. The V gene's germline CDR1 is SSHAT and CDR2 FNYEAQ (reference sequence).

There are a few counts of this clonotype. A much larger clonotype is one base distant, so this may be a read error. The rearrangement links TRBV7-9 to TRBJ1-4; TRBD1 agrees at 7 bases. This CDR3 spans 14 amino acids. The trim removed 1 base at V and 6 bases at J, leaving 2 bases unmatched. The germline V gene has CDR1 SEHNR and CDR2 FQNEAQ (reference sequence). CDR3 protein: CASSLVGTDEKLFF. In DNA form, the CDR3 reads TGTGCCAGCAGCTTAGTAGGGACAGATGAAAAACTGTTTTTT.

The V and J genes are TRBV4-3 and TRBJ1-4, with a possible D match to TRBD1 (6 bases). The ends were cut back, 0 bases at V and 8 bases at J, with 10 bases in the middle. The V gene's germline CDR1 is LGHNA and CDR2 YSLEER. This CDR3 region has 14 residues. The CDR3 DNA sequence: TGCGCCAGCAGCCAAGAGGGGGGCGCCGAAAAACTGTTTTTT. It is translated as CASSQEGGAEKLFF.

The J gene is TRBJ1-5, the V gene TRBV10-2; TRBD1 matches 8 bases. The ends lost 5 bases at V and 11 bases at J; junction bases unmatched: 8. CDR3 length: 13 amino acids. CDR1 and CDR2 (germline): WSHSY, SAAADI. The CDR3 bases are TGCGCCAGCAGTAAGGACAGGGAGCAGTCCCAGCATTTT. It codes for CASSKDREQSQHF.

The chain uses TRBV7-8 and TRBJ1-2, with 9 bases fitting TRBD1. Trimming removed 5 bases from V and 6 bases from J; junction bases left unmatched: 7. The germline V gene has CDR1 SGHVS and CDR2 FQNEAQ. This CDR3 has 14 amino acids. CDR3 region: CASSHRDREDGYTF. The CDR3 bases are TGTGCCAGCAGCCACCGGGACAGGGAAGATGGCTACACCTTC.

V is TRBV7-2 and J is TRBJ1-2, with D tentatively TRBD1 (5 bases). The CDR3 spans 16 residues. Germline V gives CDR1 SGHTA, CDR2 FQGNSA. Between the trimmed V and J ends, which lost 7 bases and 7 bases, there was a span of 25 bases. CDR3 in amino acids: CASTQNPGPRESGYTF. CDR3 DNA: TGTGCCAGCACTCAAAACCCGGGACCCCGAGAAAGTGGCTACACCTTC.

This clonotype came up a few times. The V and J genes are TRBV29-1 and TRBJ2-1, with 7 bases fitting TRBD1. V lost 1 base and J lost 5; bases outside the gene matches: 2. Germline CDR1 and CDR2: SQVTM and ANQGSEA. The CDR3 is 13 residues long. The CDR3 bases are TGCAGCGTTGAAGGGGACAGAGACAATGAGCAGTTCTTC. It specifies CSVEGDRDNEQFF.

There are a few counts of this clonotype. This may be a read error, as it is one base from a much larger clone. V gene TRBV2 combines with J gene TRBJ1-1; no clear D gene. The CDR3 is 15 amino acids. The germline V gene has CDR1 SNHLY and CDR2 FYNNEI. CDR3 loop: CASSRETSMNTEALF. CDR3 DNA: TGTGCCAGCAGCCGCGAAACGTCGATGAACACTGAAGCTCTCTTT.

The chain is built from TRBV29-1 and TRBJ1-2, with D unresolved. Germline lookup yields CDR1 SQVTM and CDR2 ANQGSEA. This CDR3 has 14 amino acids. V was clipped by 0 bases and J by 13 bases, with 21 bases between them. The CDR3 loop is CSVEELEGLQIGTF. The CDR3 nucleotides are TGCAGCGTTGAAGAACTGGAAGGTCTTCAGATTGGCACCTTC.

This chain uses TRBV7-9 with TRBJ1-1, with D possibly being TRBD1 (5 bases). The CDR3 has 16 residues. Germline CDR1 reads SEHNR; CDR2 reads FQNEAQ (reference sequence). Trimming pared 1 base from V and 0 bases from J, leaving 12 bases between. As DNA, the CDR3 is TGTGCCAGCAGCTTAGAGGGGATGGTGGTGAACACTGAAGCTTTCTTT. Translating it yields CASSLEGMVVNTEAFF.

This clonotype was observed many times. V and J are TRBV19 and TRBJ1-1; D remains unclear. The CDR3 is made up of 13 amino acids. Looked up from germline, CDR1 is LNHDA and CDR2 is SQIVND (reference sequence). V lost 3 bases and J 1 base, leaving 6 bases between the germline ends. The DNA of the CDR3 is TGTGCCAGTAGTATGAGGCAGAACACTGAAGCTTTCTTT. Amino acids: CASSMRQNTEAFF.

This clonotype showed up many times. V usage is TRBV20-1 and J usage is TRBJ1-2; 9 positions match TRBD1. This CDR3 spans 14 amino acids. The germline gives CDR1 DFQATT, CDR2 SNEGSKA (reference sequence). Unmatched junction bases numbered 11, after V lost 5 bases and J lost 7 bases. As DNA, the CDR3 is TGCAGTGCTGATGCCCGGGACAGGGCGATTGGCTACACCTTC. As protein: CSADARDRAIGYTF.